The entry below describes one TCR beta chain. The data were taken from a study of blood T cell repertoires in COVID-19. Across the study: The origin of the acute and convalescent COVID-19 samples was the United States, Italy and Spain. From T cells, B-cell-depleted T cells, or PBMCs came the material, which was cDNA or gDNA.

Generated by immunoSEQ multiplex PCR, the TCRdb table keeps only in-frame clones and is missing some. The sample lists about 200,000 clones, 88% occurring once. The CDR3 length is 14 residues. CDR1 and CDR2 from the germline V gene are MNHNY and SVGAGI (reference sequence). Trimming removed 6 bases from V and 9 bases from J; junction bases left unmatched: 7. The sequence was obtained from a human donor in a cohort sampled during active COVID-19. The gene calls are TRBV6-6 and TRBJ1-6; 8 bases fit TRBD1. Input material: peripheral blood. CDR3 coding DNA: TGTGCCAGCAGCCGGGACAGGATTGTTTCACCCCTCCACTTT. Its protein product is CASSRDRIVSPLHF.